What follows describes a single T cell receptor (beta chain). Its antigen is currently not known. No qualities accompany the bases; no much larger clone lies one base away. The sample's time point label, in plain terms: baseline before first vaccination. The treatment or condition label, as the study defines it: meningococcal conjugate vaccine given as trial control. Vaccinee samples were obtained from the UK trials COV001 and COV002, which included a single-blind randomized controlled phase 2/3 trial of AZD1222 (ChAdOx1 nCoV-19) in healthy adults. For TCRbeta chain sequencing, PBMC samples were collected from trial participants at day 0 and at day 28 after the second dose. The data are from a study of T cell responses to AZD1222 COVID-19 vaccine (dated by TCRdb to the early 2020s). As for the study more broadly: A total of roughly 240 trial participants underwent TCR sequencing, of whom some 210 received two doses of AZD1222 and about 26 received two doses of the MenACWY control vaccine. Trial participants were enrolled into age subgroups of 18-55, 56-69 and 70-plus years, which contained 148, 28 and 57 TCR-sequenced participants, respectively.

The junction shows trimming of 0 bases on V and 5 bases on J, plus 19 bases between the germline ends. CDR1 and CDR2 were assigned from the germline V gene as LGHNA and YSLEER. The CDR3 has 18 amino acids, counting the end cysteine and phenylalanine. Just CDR3 DNA is preserved here, 54 bases in frame from base 1. The CDR3 regions of human TCRbeta chains were analyzed by immunosequencing. Per the original workflow: Repertoire TCRs were matched against a reference library of SARS-CoV-2-specific TCRs generated with the MIRA antigen-specificity platform. Breadth meant the fraction of unique TCRs that were SARS-CoV-2-associated, whereas depth meant the fraction of total T cells that were SARS-CoV-2-associated. Using the MIRA data, each spike-specific TCR was mapped to the spike region that the TCR reacts to and placed in a CD4 or CD8 class. Log10-transformed breadth and depth values were compared by one-way ANOVA with Sidak's multiple comparisons tests. TCRdb took over this immuneACCESS table, retaining in-frame rearrangements with V and J assigned. Such tables are incomplete; in checked studies, under half of the missing clones stem from an unresolved V gene, and the remainder is unexplained. Clone size and the V and J calls come from that table; the DNA yielded D and trimming. A total of approximately 160,000 clones appear in this sample, about 87% of them only once. The ten top clones hold 3% to 4% of the sample.

Study-level results and caveats: Because no day 14 peak-response samples were available, repertoires were characterized only after the peak T cell response. Conclusions about previously exposed vaccinees are limited because only a handful of AZD1222 recipients were SARS-CoV-2 seropositive at baseline. Spike-specific TCR breadth and depth rose significantly after two AZD1222 doses compared with day 0 and with MenACWY recipients. Participants were mostly white British, with more females than males. The authors suggested clonal diversity may have been underestimated. The whole spike protein was spanned by vaccine-associated CD4 TCRs, and dominant responses were seen in regions 160-218 and 743-854. Nearly half of unique spike-specific TCRs reportedly recognized epitopes outside regions mutated in the B.1.351 and B.1.1.7 variants. In the small 56-69-year group, the increase in depth fell short of significance, most likely because of low power.

This specimen was peripheral blood, taken on day 0 of MenACWY control vaccination. The chain is encoded by TRBV4-3 joined to TRBJ1-4; no confident D gene assignment can be made. This receptor was taken from an adult in good health. This receptor has the CDR3 CASSQDFVGIPSNEKLFF. The DNA reads TGCGCCAGCAGCCAAGATTTTGTGGGGATTCCATCGAATGAAAAACTGTTTTTT.